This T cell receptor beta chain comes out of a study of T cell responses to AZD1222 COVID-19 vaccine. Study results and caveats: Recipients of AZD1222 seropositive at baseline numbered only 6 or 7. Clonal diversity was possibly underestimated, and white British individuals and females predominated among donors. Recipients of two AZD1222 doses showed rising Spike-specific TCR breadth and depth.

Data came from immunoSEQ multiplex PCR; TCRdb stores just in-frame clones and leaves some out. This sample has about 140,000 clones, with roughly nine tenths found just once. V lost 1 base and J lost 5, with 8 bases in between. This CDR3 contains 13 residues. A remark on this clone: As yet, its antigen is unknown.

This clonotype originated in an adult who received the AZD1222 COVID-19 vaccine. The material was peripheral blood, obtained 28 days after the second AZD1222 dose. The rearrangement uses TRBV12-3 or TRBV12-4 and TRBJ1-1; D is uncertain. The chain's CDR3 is CASSLGYGTEAFF. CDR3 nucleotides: TGTGCCAGCAGTTTAGGGTATGGTACTGAAGCTTTCTTT.